This entry features one TCR beta chain sequence. The antigen is not known. Germline-derived CDR1 and CDR2 are MNHEY and SMNVEV (reference sequence). V lost 2 bases and J 3 bases, leaving 12 bases between the germline ends. This CDR3 has 15 residues. The data are from a study of T cell repertoires in cytomegalovirus infection. TCRdb re-derived calls from the reads in MiXCR, one entry per CDR3 protein. The sample shows 140,000 to 150,000 distinct CDR3 sequences, 30% to 40% of them seen only once. This TCR came from a human donor in good health (CMV status not recorded). Some clones in this sample may be carry-over from other donors' samples. Sample: CD8+ T cells from cultured PBMCs, taken from culture after CMV antigen stimulation. The V call is TRBV27, the J call TRBJ2-3, with D hard to call. As DNA, the CDR3 is TGTGCCAGCAGTTTAGAGGTGGGGATTACAGATACGCAGTATTTT. Protein: CASSLEVGITDTQYF.